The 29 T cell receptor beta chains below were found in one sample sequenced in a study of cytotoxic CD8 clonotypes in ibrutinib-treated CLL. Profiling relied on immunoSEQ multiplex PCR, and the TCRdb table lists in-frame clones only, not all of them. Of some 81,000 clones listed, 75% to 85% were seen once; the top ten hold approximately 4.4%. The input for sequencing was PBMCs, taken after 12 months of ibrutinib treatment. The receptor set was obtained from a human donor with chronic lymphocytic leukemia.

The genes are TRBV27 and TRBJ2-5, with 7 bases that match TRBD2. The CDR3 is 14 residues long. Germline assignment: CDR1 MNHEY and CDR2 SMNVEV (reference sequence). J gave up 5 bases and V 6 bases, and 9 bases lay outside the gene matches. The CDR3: CASSPRGEGETQYF. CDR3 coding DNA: TGTGCCAGCAGCCCCCGGGGGGAGGGGGAGACCCAGTACTTC.

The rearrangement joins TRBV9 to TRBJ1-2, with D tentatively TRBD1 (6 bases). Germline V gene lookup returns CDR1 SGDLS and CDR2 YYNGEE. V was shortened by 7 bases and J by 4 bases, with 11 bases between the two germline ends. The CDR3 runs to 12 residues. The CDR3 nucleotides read TGTGCCAGCTGGGGAGGGGGCTATGGCTACACCTTC. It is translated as CASWGGGYGYTF.

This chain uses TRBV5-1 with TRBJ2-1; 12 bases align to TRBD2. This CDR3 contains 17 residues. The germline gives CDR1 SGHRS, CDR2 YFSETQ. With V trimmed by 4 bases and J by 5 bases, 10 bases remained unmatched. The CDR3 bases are TGCGCCAGCAGCCCACGGACTAGCGGGATATTGGACAATGAGCAGTTCTTC. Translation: CASSPRTSGILDNEQFF.

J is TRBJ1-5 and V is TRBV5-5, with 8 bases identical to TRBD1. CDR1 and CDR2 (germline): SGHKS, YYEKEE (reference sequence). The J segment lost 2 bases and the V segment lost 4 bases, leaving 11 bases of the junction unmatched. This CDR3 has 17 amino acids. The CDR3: CASSRLPTGEGNQPQHF. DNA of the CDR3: TGTGCCAGCAGCCGACTCCCGACAGGGGAAGGCAATCAGCCCCAGCATTTT. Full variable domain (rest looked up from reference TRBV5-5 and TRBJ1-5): DAGVTQSPTHLIKTRGQQVTLRCSPISGHKSVSWYQQVLGQGPQFIFQYYEKEERGRGNFPDRFSARQFPNYSSELNVNALLLGDSALYLCASSRLPTGEGNQPQHFGDGTRLSIL.

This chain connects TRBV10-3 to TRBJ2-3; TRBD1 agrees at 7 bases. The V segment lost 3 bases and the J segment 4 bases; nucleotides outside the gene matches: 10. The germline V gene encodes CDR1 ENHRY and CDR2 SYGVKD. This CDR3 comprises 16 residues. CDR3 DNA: TGTGCCATCAGTGAAATGGGACAGTCGGTCGCAGATACGCAGTATTTT. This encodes CAISEMGQSVADTQYF.

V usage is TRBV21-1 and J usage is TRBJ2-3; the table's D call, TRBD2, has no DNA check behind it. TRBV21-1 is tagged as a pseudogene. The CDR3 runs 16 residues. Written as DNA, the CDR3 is TGTGCCAGCAGCAAGGGGTGGGGAGGCCGGGGAGATACGCAGTATTTT. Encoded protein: CASSKGWGGRGDTQYF.

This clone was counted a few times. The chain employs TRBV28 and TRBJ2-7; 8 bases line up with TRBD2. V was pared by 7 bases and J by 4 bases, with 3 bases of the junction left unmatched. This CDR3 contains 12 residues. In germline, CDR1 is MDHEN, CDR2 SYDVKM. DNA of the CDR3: TGTGCCAGCACCCCGGGGGGGTACGAGCAGTACTTC. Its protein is CASTPGGYEQYF.

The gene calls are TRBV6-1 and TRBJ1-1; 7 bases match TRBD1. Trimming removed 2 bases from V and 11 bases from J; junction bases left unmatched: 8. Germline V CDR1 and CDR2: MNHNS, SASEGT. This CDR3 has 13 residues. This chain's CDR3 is CASSERQGVRAFF. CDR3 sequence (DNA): TGTGCCAGCAGTGAACGGCAGGGGGTACGGGCTTTCTTT.

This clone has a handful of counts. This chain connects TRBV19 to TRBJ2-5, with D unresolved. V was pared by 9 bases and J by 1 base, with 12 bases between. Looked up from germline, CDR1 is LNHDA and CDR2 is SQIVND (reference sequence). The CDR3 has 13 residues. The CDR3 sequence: CASAPTLQETQYF. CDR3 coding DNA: TGTGCCAGCGCCCCGACCCTCCAAGAGACCCAGTACTTC.

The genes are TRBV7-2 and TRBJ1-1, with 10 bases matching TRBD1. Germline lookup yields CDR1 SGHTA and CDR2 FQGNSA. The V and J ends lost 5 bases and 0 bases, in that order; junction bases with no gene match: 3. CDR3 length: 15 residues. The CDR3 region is CASSVGQGMNTEAFF. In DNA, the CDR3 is TGTGCCAGCAGCGTGGGACAGGGGATGAACACTGAAGCTTTCTTT.

DNA for the CDR3: TGTGCCACCCTAAGAAGACTAACTAGCGGAGGCCCCCTGGGAAATGAGCAGTTCTTC. Protein product: CATLRRLTSGGPLGNEQFF. This rearrangement joins TRBV10-3 to TRBJ2-1, with 8 bases that match TRBD2. Trimming took 10 bases from V and 7 from J; bases not matched to a gene: 27. The CDR3 has 19 amino acids. CDR1 is ENHRY and CDR2 is SYGVKD in the germline V gene.

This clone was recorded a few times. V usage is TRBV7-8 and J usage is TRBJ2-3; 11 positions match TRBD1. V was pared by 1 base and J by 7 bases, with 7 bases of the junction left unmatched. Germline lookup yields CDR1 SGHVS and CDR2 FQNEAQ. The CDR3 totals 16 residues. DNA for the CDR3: TGTGCCAGCAGCTTAGTACCGGACAGGGGGCGAAATACGCAGTATTTT. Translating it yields CASSLVPDRGRNTQYF.

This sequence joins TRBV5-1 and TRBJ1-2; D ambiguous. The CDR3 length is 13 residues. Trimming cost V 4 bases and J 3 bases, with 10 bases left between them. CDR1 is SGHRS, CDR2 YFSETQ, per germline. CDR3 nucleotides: TGCGCCAGCAGCGCGACAACCGACTATGGCTACACCTTC. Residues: CASSATTDYGYTF.

In nucleotides, the CDR3 is TGTGCCAGCAGCTTAGCAGGAAAAAACATTCAGTACTTC. This gives the protein CASSLAGKNIQYF. This chain uses TRBV7-2 with TRBJ2-4; D ambiguous. CDR3 size: 13 residues. Germline-derived CDR1 and CDR2 are SGHTA and FQGNSA. V gave up 0 bases and J gave up 4 bases, with 4 bases separating them. The full variable domain, rest sourced from reference TRBV7-2 and TRBJ2-4, is GAGVSQSPSNKVTEKGKDVELRCDPISGHTALYWYRQSLGQGLEFLIYFQGNSAPDKSGLPSDRFSAERTGGSVSTLTIQRTQQEDSAVYLCASSLAGKNIQYFGAGTRLSVL.

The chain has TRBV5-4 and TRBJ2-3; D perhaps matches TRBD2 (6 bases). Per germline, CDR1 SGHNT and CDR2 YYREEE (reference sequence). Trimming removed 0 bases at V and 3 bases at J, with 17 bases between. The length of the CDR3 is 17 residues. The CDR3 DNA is TGTGCCAGCAGCTTGGCCCTGGGGGGTGCTGGGACAGATACGCAGTATTTT. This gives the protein CASSLALGGAGTDTQYF.

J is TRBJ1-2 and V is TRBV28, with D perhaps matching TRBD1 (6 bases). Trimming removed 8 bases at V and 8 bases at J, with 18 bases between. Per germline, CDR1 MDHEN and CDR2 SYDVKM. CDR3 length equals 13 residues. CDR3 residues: CASRTQGDRGYTF. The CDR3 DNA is TGTGCCAGCCGAACACAGGGAGACCGAGGCTACACCTTC.

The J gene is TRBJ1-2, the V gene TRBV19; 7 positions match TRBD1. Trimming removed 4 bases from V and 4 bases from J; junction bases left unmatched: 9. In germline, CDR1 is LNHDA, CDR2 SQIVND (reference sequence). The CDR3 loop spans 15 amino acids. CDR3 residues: CASSTTGQPLYGYTF. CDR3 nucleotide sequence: TGTGCCAGTAGTACCACGGGACAGCCACTCTATGGCTACACCTTC. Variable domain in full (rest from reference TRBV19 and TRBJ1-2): DGGITQSPKYLFRKEGQNVTLSCEQNLNHDAMYWYRQDPGQGLRLIYYSQIVNDFQKGDIAEGYSVSREKKESFPLTVTSAQKNPTAFYLCASSTTGQPLYGYTFGSGTRLTVV.

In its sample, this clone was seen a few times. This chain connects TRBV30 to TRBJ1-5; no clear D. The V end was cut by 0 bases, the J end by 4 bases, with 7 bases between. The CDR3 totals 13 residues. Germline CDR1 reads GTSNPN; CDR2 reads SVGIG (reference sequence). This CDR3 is CAWSVGWNQPQHF. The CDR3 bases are TGTGCCTGGAGTGTTGGGTGGAATCAGCCCCAGCATTTT.

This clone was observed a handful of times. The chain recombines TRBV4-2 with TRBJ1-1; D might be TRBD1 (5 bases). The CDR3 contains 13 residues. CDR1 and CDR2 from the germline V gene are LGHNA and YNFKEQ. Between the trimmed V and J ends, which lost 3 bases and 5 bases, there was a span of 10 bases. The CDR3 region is CASSQTERTEAFF. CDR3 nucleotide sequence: TGTGCCAGCAGCCAGACAGAAAGGACTGAAGCTTTCTTT.

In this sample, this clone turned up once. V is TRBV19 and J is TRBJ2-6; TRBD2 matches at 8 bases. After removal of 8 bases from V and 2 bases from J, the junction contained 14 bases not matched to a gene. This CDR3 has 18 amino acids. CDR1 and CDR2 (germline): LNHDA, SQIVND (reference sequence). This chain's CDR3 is CASQDGGGPSPGANVLTF. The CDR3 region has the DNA TGTGCCAGTCAAGACGGGGGGGGCCCAAGCCCTGGGGCCAACGTCCTGACTTTC.

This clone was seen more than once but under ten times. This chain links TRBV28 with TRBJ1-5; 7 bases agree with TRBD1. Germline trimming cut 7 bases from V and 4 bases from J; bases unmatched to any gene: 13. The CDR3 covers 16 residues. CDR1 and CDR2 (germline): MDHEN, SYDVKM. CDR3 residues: CASTPPQGRGNQPQHF. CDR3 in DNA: TGTGCCAGCACCCCCCCCCAGGGCAGGGGGAATCAGCCCCAGCATTTT. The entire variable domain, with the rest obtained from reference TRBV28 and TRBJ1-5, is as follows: DVKVTQSSRYLVKRTGEKVFLECVQDMDHENMFWYRQDPGLGLRLIYFSYDVKMKEKGDIPEGYSVSREKKERFSLILESASTNQTSMYLCASTPPQGRGNQPQHFGDGTRLSIL.

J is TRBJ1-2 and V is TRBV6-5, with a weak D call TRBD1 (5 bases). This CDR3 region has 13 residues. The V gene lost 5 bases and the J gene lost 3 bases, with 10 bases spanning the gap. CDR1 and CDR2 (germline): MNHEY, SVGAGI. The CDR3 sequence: CASSRGGYYGYTF. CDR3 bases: TGTGCCAGCAGTAGGGGAGGGTACTATGGCTACACCTTC.

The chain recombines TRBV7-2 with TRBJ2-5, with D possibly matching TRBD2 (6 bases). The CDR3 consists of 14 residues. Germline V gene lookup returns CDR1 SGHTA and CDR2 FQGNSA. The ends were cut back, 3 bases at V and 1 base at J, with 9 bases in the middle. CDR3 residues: CASSFGGGQETQYF. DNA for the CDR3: TGTGCCAGCAGCTTCGGGGGTGGCCAAGAGACCCAGTACTTC.

The DNA of the CDR3 is TGTGCCAGCCTCCCGGGGGGGGCCAGGGGCTACACCTTC. Translated: CASLPGGARGYTF. The rearrangement joins TRBV6-1 to TRBJ1-2; possibly TRBD1 for D (6 bases). The CDR3 has 13 amino acids. Germline CDR1 is MNHNS and CDR2 is SASEGT. V shed 8 bases and J shed 8 bases, with 18 bases lying between them.

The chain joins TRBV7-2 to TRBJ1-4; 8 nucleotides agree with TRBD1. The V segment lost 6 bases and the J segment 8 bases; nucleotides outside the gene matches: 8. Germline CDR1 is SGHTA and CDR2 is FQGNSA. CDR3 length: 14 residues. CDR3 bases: TGTGCCAGCAGGGGGGGGACAGGCCTCGAAAAACTGTTTTTT. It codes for CASRGGTGLEKLFF.

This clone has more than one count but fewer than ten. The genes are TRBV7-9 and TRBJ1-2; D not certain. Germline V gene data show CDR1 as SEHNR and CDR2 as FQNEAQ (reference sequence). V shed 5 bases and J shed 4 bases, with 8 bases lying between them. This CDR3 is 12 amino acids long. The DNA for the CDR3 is TGTGCCAGCAGCCCCCCGAGCTATGGCTACACCTTC. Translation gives CASSPPSYGYTF.

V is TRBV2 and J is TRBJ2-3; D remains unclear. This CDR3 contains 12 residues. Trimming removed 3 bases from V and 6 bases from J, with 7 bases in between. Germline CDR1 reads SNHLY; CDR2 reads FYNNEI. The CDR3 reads CASSEVGDTQYF. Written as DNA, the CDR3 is TGTGCCAGCAGTGAGGTAGGGGATACGCAGTATTTT.

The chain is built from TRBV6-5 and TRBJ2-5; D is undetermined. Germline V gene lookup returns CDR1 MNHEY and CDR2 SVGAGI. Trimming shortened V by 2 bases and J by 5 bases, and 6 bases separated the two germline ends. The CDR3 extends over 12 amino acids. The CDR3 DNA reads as TGTGCCAGCAGTTACAGCCAGGAGACCCAGTACTTC. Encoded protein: CASSYSQETQYF.

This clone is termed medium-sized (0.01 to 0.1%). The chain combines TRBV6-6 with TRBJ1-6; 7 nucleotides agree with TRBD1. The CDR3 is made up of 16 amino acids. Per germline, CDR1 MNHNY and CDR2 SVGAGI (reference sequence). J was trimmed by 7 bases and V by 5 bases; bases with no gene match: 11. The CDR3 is CASSLRMTGSNSPLHF. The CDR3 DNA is TGTGCCAGCAGTCTCCGAATGACAGGGTCAAATTCACCCCTCCACTTT.